The 30 T cell receptor beta chains below come from one sample, sequenced in a study of cytomegalovirus exposure and HLA in healthy donors. In the PCR, 60 Vbeta and 13 Jbeta primers were used. The protocol was immunoSEQ multiplex PCR, while the TCRdb copy is restricted to in-frame clones and leaves out a portion. The table lists about 43,000 clones, roughly 60% of them singletons. Sequencing was done on a sample of PBMCs. All receptors derive from a human donor in good health.

This chain connects TRBV4-1 to TRBJ2-3; TRBD2 agrees at 10 bases. Germline V gene sequence: CDR1 MGHRA, CDR2 YSYEKL. CDR3 length equals 15 residues. J gave up 2 bases and V 3 bases, and 2 bases lay outside the gene matches. The CDR3 loop is CASSQLAGDTDTQYF. CDR3 coding DNA: TGCGCCAGCAGCCAGCTAGCGGGGGACACAGATACGCAGTATTTT.

J is TRBJ2-7 and V is TRBV7-8, with 9 bases identical to TRBD2. Germline V lookup: CDR1 SGHVS, CDR2 FQNEAQ. This CDR3 has 15 amino acids. V was pared by 2 bases and J by 6 bases, with 8 bases of the junction left unmatched. The CDR3 coding sequence is TGTGCCAGCAGCTTACGGGGGGCGGGAGGGAGCGAGCAGTACTTC. Translated: CASSLRGAGGSEQYF.

The V and J genes are TRBV6-1 and TRBJ1-5; tentatively, D is TRBD1 (6 bases). CDR3 length: 15 amino acids. Germline V gives CDR1 MNHNS, CDR2 SASEGT. V was shortened by 7 bases and J by 7 bases, with 20 bases between the two germline ends. In nucleotides, the CDR3 is TGTGCCAGCAACCCCACGGGGGGCGCGGGGCAGCCCCAGCATTTT. Translation: CASNPTGGAGQPQHF.

This clone was found a few times. The chain links TRBV11-1 to TRBJ2-1; D is unclear. The CDR3 is made up of 13 amino acids. V lost 4 bases and J lost 3, with 7 bases in between. Germline V lookup: CDR1 SGHAT, CDR2 FQDESV (reference sequence). The CDR3 here is CASSYRYYNEQFF. The CDR3 DNA is TGTGCCAGCAGCTACCGGTACTACAATGAGCAGTTCTTC.

This clone appeared a few times. J is TRBJ2-1 and V is TRBV6-5; D is possibly TRBD1 (5 bases). The CDR3 runs 15 residues. Per the germline V gene, CDR1 is MNHEY and CDR2 is SVGAGI. V was clipped by 6 bases and J by 1 base, with 13 bases between them. CDR3 nucleotide sequence: TGTGCCAGCAGCACTGAAGGGGTGTCCTACAATGAGCAGTTCTTC. Protein sequence: CASSTEGVSYNEQFF.

This clone was found a few times. The rearrangement uses TRBV4-2 and TRBJ1-1; 9 bases align to TRBD1. This CDR3 contains 14 residues. J lost 5 bases, V lost 1 base, and 2 bases had no gene match. CDR1 and CDR2 (germline): LGHNA, YNFKEQ. CDR3 nucleotide sequence: TGTGCCAGCAGCCAAGTAGGACAGGGGACTGAAGCTTTCTTT. Residues: CASSQVGQGTEAFF.

This chain connects TRBV28 to TRBJ1-5; 7 nucleotides match TRBD1. The J segment lost 5 bases and the V segment lost 5 bases, leaving 9 bases of the junction unmatched. The CDR3 is made up of 15 amino acids. Germline V gene lookup returns CDR1 MDHEN and CDR2 SYDVKM. The CDR3: CASSIRQGADQPQHF. CDR3 bases: TGTGCCAGCAGTATCCGACAGGGAGCCGATCAGCCCCAGCATTTT.

V gene TRBV6-6 combines with J gene TRBJ2-7; TRBD1 is a possible D gene (5 bases). This CDR3 spans 14 amino acids. V gave up 5 bases and J gave up 3 bases, with 14 bases separating them. Germline V gene lookup returns CDR1 MNHNY and CDR2 SVGAGI (reference sequence). Here the CDR3 reads CASSQDIRSYEQYF. CDR3 bases: TGTGCCAGCAGTCAGGACATACGGAGCTACGAGCAGTACTTC.

This rearrangement joins TRBV18 to TRBJ1-4; TRBD1 is a possible D gene (6 bases). There are 14 residues in the CDR3. The V end was cut by 8 bases, the J end by 4 bases, with 14 bases between. Germline V gene lookup returns CDR1 KGHSH and CDR2 LQKENI. The CDR3 sequence is CASRTDRINEKLFF. The DNA of the CDR3 is TGTGCCAGCCGAACCGACAGGATTAATGAAAAACTGTTTTTT.

This clone was detected once. The gene calls are TRBV5-1 and TRBJ2-7; 8 bases match TRBD1. The ends lost 4 bases at V and 4 bases at J; junction bases unmatched: 7. Looked up from germline, CDR1 is SGHRS and CDR2 is YFSETQ. The CDR3 loop spans 14 amino acids. CDR3 nucleotide sequence: TGCGCCAGCAGCCAAGGACAGGGAGCATACGAGCAGTACTTC. Translating gives CASSQGQGAYEQYF.

The sample holds a few counts of this clone. This rearrangement joins TRBV2 to TRBJ2-7, with TRBD2 as a possible D gene (7 bases). This CDR3 has 17 residues. Germline assignment: CDR1 SNHLY and CDR2 FYNNEI. Trimming took 5 bases from V and 3 from J, leaving 23 bases between them. CDR3 amino acids: CASSMGGGRLSRYEQYF. Here the CDR3 DNA reads TGTGCCAGCAGTATGGGGGGGGGCAGATTGTCCCGCTACGAGCAGTACTTC.

V gene TRBV9 combines with J gene TRBJ1-5, with 7 bases that match TRBD1. CDR1 is SGDLS and CDR2 is YYNGEE in the germline V gene. The CDR3 covers 15 residues. V was pared by 0 bases and J by 5 bases, with 5 bases of the junction left unmatched. CDR3 coding DNA: TGTGCCAGCAGCGTAGGTTCAGGGGGTTATCAGCCCCAGCATTTT. Its protein is CASSVGSGGYQPQHF.

This chain links TRBV5-6 with TRBJ1-6; D remains unclear. This CDR3 is built from 12 residues. Germline values: CDR1 SGHDT, CDR2 YYEEEE. V was trimmed by 4 bases and J by 8 bases, leaving 7 bases between them. This CDR3 is CASSGEYSPLHF. The CDR3 bases are TGTGCCAGCAGCGGGGAGTATTCACCCCTCCACTTT.

The chain recombines TRBV9 with TRBJ1-4; TRBD1 matches 7 bases. The germline gives CDR1 SGDLS, CDR2 YYNGEE. Unmatched junction bases numbered 4, after V lost 2 bases and J lost 3 bases. The CDR3 loop spans 15 amino acids. As DNA, the CDR3 is TGTGCCAGCAGCGTTACGACAGGGCCTAATGAAAAACTGTTTTTT. It encodes CASSVTTGPNEKLFF.

The V and J genes are TRBV5-6 and TRBJ1-3; D is perhaps TRBD1 (5 bases). CDR1 is SGHDT and CDR2 is YYEEEE in the germline V gene. With 1 base removed from V and 16 bases from J, the gap between germline ends came to 18 bases. This CDR3 contains 13 residues. As DNA, the CDR3 is TGTGCCAGCAGCTTGAGAGGTACCCAGGGAACGTATTTT. This encodes CASSLRGTQGTYF.

This chain joins TRBV7-9 and TRBJ2-7, with D perhaps TRBD1 (5 bases). From germline, CDR1 is SEHNR and CDR2 FQNEAQ (reference sequence). Trimming took 2 bases from V and 2 from J, leaving 7 bases between them. The CDR3 runs to 13 residues. The CDR3 sequence: CASSLSGTYEQYF. CDR3 coding DNA: TGTGCCAGCAGCTTATCAGGGACCTACGAGCAGTACTTC.

This rearrangement joins TRBV30 to TRBJ1-4; 7 nucleotides line up with TRBD1. V was clipped by 5 bases and J by 0 bases; unmatched bases: 12. CDR1 GTSNPN and CDR2 SVGIG come from the germline V gene (reference sequence). The CDR3 loop spans 17 amino acids. The CDR3 DNA reads as TGTGCCTGGCGACAGGGACACGATAGGCCAACTAATGAAAAACTGTTTTTT. It codes for CAWRQGHDRPTNEKLFF.

The V and J genes are TRBV7-9 and TRBJ2-7; D is unclear. The CDR3 sequence is 14 residues long. Trimming stripped 1 base from V and 2 bases from J, with 9 bases between. CDR1 and CDR2 (germline): SEHNR, FQNEAQ (reference sequence). The CDR3 DNA is TGTGCCAGCAGCTTAGGGCAGGCGACCTACGAGCAGTACTTC. This sequence encodes CASSLGQATYEQYF.

V and J are TRBV28 and TRBJ2-7; TRBD1 matches at 8 bases. Germline V gives CDR1 MDHEN, CDR2 SYDVKM. The CDR3 sequence is 14 residues long. V gave up 6 bases and J gave up 4 bases; unmatched junction bases: 8. This chain's CDR3 is CASRRQGSAYEQYF. The CDR3 DNA is TGTGCCAGCAGGAGACAGGGGAGTGCTTACGAGCAGTACTTC.

The chain uses TRBV5-1 and TRBJ1-1, with D tentatively TRBD1 (6 bases). CDR3 length: 15 amino acids. Per the germline V gene, CDR1 is SGHRS and CDR2 is YFSETQ. The ends were cut back, 2 bases at V and 5 bases at J, with 16 bases in the middle. The CDR3 bases are TGCGCCAGCAGCTTCAGGGGCGAGGGGTGGACTGAAGCTTTCTTT. Its translation: CASSFRGEGWTEAFF.

Written as DNA, the CDR3 is TGTGCCAGCGGCCCGTTCCAGCCCCAGCATTTT. This gives the protein CASGPFQPQHF. The rearrangement links TRBV2 to TRBJ1-5, with D uncertain. CDR3 size: 11 residues. From germline, CDR1 is SNHLY and CDR2 FYNNEI. Trimming removed 8 bases at V and 7 bases at J, with 9 bases between.

This clone was seen more than once but under ten times. V is TRBV21-1 and J is TRBJ1-5. TRBV21-1 is noted as a pseudogene. CDR3 length equals 16 residues. The CDR3 loop is CARQLSSGTEYQPQHF. CDR3 DNA sequence: TGTGCCAGGCAACTATCCAGCGGGACGGAATATCAGCCCCAGCATTTT.

The chain is built from TRBV11-2 and TRBJ2-7; no definite D call. This CDR3 spans 15 amino acids. V shed 1 base and J shed 5 bases, with 15 bases lying between them. Germline V gene data show CDR1 as SGHAT and CDR2 as FQNNGV. The chain's CDR3 is CASSLALSSFDEQYF. As DNA, the CDR3 is TGTGCCAGCAGCTTAGCCCTGTCTTCTTTCGACGAGCAGTACTTC.

The CDR3 region has the DNA TGCAGCGTAGGACAGACTGGAAACACCATATATTTT. It translates to CSVGQTGNTIYF. The chain has TRBV29-1 and TRBJ1-3; perhaps TRBD1 as D (6 bases). Trimming left V 6 bases short and J 2 bases short, with 8 bases between. Per the germline V gene, CDR1 is SQVTM and CDR2 is ANQGSEA. The CDR3 sequence is 12 residues long.

The chain uses TRBV4-2 and TRBJ1-1; tentatively, D is TRBD1 (5 bases). V shed 1 base and J shed 4 bases, with 16 bases lying between them. This CDR3 region has 16 residues. Germline V gene lookup returns CDR1 LGHNA and CDR2 YNFKEQ. CDR3 DNA: TGTGCCAGCAGCCAAGGGGAGGGGACTAAAATCACTGAAGCTTTCTTT. Its translation is CASSQGEGTKITEAFF.

The V gene is TRBV6-5, the J gene TRBJ1-6; D perhaps matches TRBD1 (5 bases). The CDR3 is 14 amino acids. V was shortened by 5 bases and J by 5 bases, with 10 bases between the two germline ends. Germline-derived CDR1 and CDR2 are MNHEY and SVGAGI. For the CDR3, the DNA is TGTGCCAGCAGTAGACAGAGCAATAATTCACCCCTCCACTTT. Translated: CASSRQSNNSPLHF.

The gene calls are TRBV5-1 and TRBJ1-6; 8 bases match TRBD1. The V segment lost 3 bases and the J segment 10 bases; nucleotides outside the gene matches: 6. There are 14 residues in the CDR3. Germline values: CDR1 SGHRS, CDR2 YFSETQ. The CDR3 loop is CASSSQGGGSPLHF. The CDR3 nucleotides are TGCGCCAGCAGCTCACAGGGGGGAGGATCACCCCTCCACTTT. Full variable domain (outside the CDR3, taken from reference TRBV5-1 and TRBJ1-6): KAGVTQTPRYLIKTRGQQVTLSCSPISGHRSVSWYQQTPGQGLQFLFEYFSETQRNKGNFPGRFSGRQFSNSRSEMNVSTLELGDSALYLCASSSQGGGSPLHFGNGTRLTVT.

This clone turned up a few times. The CDR3 reads CASSLVLAPTGLYEQYF. As DNA, the CDR3 is TGTGCCAGCAGCTTAGTCCTTGCCCCGACAGGGTTGTACGAGCAGTACTTC. The chain combines TRBV11-3 with TRBJ2-7; 7 positions match TRBD1. The junction had 13 bases not matched to a gene; V was cut back by 1 base and J by 4 bases. Germline lookup yields CDR1 SGHNT and CDR2 YENEEA. The CDR3 has 17 residues.

The rearrangement links TRBV6-6 to TRBJ1-3; 8 bases agree with TRBD1. V dropped 4 bases and J dropped 6; count of bases not matched to a gene: 8. This CDR3 has 15 residues. Germline V CDR1 and CDR2: MNHNY, SVGAGI (reference sequence). The CDR3 coding sequence is TGTGCCAGCAGTTTACCCGGGCAGGGGGCAAACACCATATATTTT. Residues: CASSLPGQGANTIYF.

The chain has TRBV11-2 and TRBJ1-1; D gene unclear. Trimming took off 4 bases at V and 2 bases at J, with 2 bases between the two ends. The CDR3 spans 11 residues. The germline V gene encodes CDR1 SGHAT and CDR2 FQNNGV. CDR3: CASSSNTEAFF. The CDR3 nucleotides are TGTGCCAGCAGCTCAAACACTGAAGCTTTCTTT.